Listed below are T cell receptor beta chains from one sample, sequenced in a study of blood T cells in healthy people across ages. TCRdb analysed the 5' RACE reads with MiXCR anew, one entry per CDR3 protein. The table lists 700,000 to 900,000 distinct CDR3 sequences, roughly 50% of them singletons. The sequenced sample was blood. These receptor sequences come from an elderly man in good health. The CDR3 runs from the conserved cysteine through the conserved F or W. The D gene is left open where the match is weak. Not every row has a clone size; where given, it reads once, few, many or a size class.

>13|-|TRBV6-6|TRBJ2-5|-
TGTGCCAGCAGTGTTATGAGACCGGAGACCCAGTACTTC
CASSVMRPETQYF
>18|TRBD2|TRBV6-1|TRBJ2-5|few
TGTGCCAGCAGTCCCGGGACTAGCGGGAGGGTTGGACAAGAGACCCAGTACTTC
CASSPGTSGRVGQETQYF
>19|TRBD1|TRBV4-1|TRBJ1-2|-
TGCGCCAGCAGCCAAACGGGCCGACAGGGGAGGCGGGCCTTCTATGGCTACACCTTC
CASSQTGRQGRRAFYGYTF
>16|-|TRBV29-1|TRBJ2-6|few
TGCAGCGTTGAGGGTGTTCCGGGCTCTGGGGCCAACGTCCTGACTTTC
CSVEGVPGSGANVLTF
>12|-|TRBV14|TRBJ2-3|-
TGTGCCAGCAGCTTCCCCGGGTATACGCAGTATTTT
CASSFPGYTQYF
>15|TRBD2|TRBV5-6|TRBJ2-5|-
TGTGCCAGCAGCCCATGGGGGAGGGCCTTGTATGAGCAGTACTTC
CASSPWGRALYEQYF
>15|TRBD1|TRBV12-3/TRBV12-4|TRBJ1-5|-
TGTGCCAGCAGCACGGACAGGGTCGAGGGTCAGCCCCAGCATTTT
CASSTDRVEGQPQHF
>13|-|TRBV20-1|TRBJ2-3|-
TGCAGTGCTAGGGCACAGAGCACAGATACGCAGTATTTT
CSARAQSTDTQYF
>12|-|TRBV7-2|TRBJ2-3|many
TGTGCCAGCAGCGCAGGGGCCAGATACGCGTATTTT
CASSAGARYAYF
>14|-|TRBV28|TRBJ2-7|few
TGTGCCAGCAGTTTAGGCAGGCAAGTCTACGAGCAGTACTTC
CASSLGRQVYEQYF
>13|-|TRBV3-1|TRBJ1-4|-
TGTGCCAGCAGCCAGGGGGGCCGGGAAAAACTGTTTTTT
CASSQGGREKLFF
>14|-|TRBV7-9|TRBJ2-7|-
TGTGCCAGCAGCTTAGCGGGAGGATGGGACGAGCAGTACTTC
CASSLAGGWDEQYF
>14|TRBD1|TRBV18|TRBJ2-7|-
TGTGCCAGCTCACCACGGGACAGGGGCCACGAGCAGTACTTC
CASSPRDRGHEQYF
>15|TRBD2|TRBV29-1|TRBJ2-3|few
TGCAGCGTTGTGGGACTAGCGGGAGCGGCAGATACGCAGTATTTT
CSVVGLAGAADTQYF
>15|TRBD1|TRBV5-1|TRBJ1-5|-
TGCGCCAGCAGCCCAGACAGGGGGCCTGGGCAGCCCCAGCATTTT
CASSPDRGPGQPQHF
>12|-|TRBV6-6|TRBJ2-7|-
TGTGCCAGCAGTTACCTGAAGGACGAGCGGTACTTC
CASSYLKDERYF
>16|TRBD2|TRBV28|TRBJ2-5|-
TGTGCCAGCAGTTTCTATGGGACTAGCGGGAGGGTAGAGCAGTACTTC
CASSFYGTSGRVEQYF
>15|TRBD1|TRBV6-2/TRBV6-3|TRBJ1-2|-
TGTGCCAGCACCGACTGGGACAGGGGCTTCTATGGCTACACCTTC
CASTDWDRGFYGYTF
>12|-|TRBV27|TRBJ1-1|few
TGTGCCAGCAGGGGATCGAACACTGAAGCTTTCTTT
CASRGSNTEAFF
>14|-|TRBV6-5|TRBJ2-7|-
TGTGCCAGCGGCCTAGGGGGGAGGACCTACGAGCAGTACTTC
CASGLGGRTYEQYF
>15|TRBD2|TRBV24-1|TRBJ2-5|many
TGTGCCACCCAAGGAGCGGGAGGGCTTCAAGAGACCCAGTACTTC
CATQGAGGLQETQYF
>12|-|TRBV29-1|TRBJ1-5|-
TGCAGCGTTGCAGGGATCAATCAGCCCCAGCATTTT
CSVAGINQPQHF
>16|-|TRBV5-1|TRBJ2-1|-
TGCGCCAGCAGCTATACCGGGACCGGAGGGTACAATGAGCGGTTCTTC
CASSYTGTGGYNERFF
>12|-|TRBV20-1|TRBJ2-1|-
TGCAGTGCTAGGCCCAGCGGCAATGAGCAGTTCTTC
CSARPSGNEQFF
>14|TRBD2|TRBV5-1|TRBJ2-7|-
TGCGCCAGCAGCCGTAGCGGGAGCACCTACGAGCAGTACTTC
CASSRSGSTYEQYF
>15|-|TRBV5-1|TRBJ1-4|-
TGCGCCAGCAGCTTGGCGGCGGTGGCTAATGAAAAACTGTTTTTT
CASSLAAVANEKLFF
>16|-|TRBV3-1|TRBJ2-1|few
TGTGCCAGCAGCCAGGTCGGCCGCAGCTCCTACAATGAGCAGTTCTTC
CASSQVGRSSYNEQFF
>14|-|TRBV11-3|TRBJ2-3|-
TGTGCCAGCAGCTTACGGCTGGGCGGAGATACGCAGTATTTT
CASSLRLGGDTQYF
>13|-|TRBV2|TRBJ1-1|-
TGTGCCAGCGGTACACGTATGAACACTGAAGCTTTCTTT
CASGTRMNTEAFF
>14|-|TRBV2|TRBJ1-1|-
TGTGCCAGCACCCAAGCCAGCACCAGCACTGAAGCTTTCTTT
CASTQASTSTEAFF
>13|TRBD2|TRBV20-1|TRBJ2-5|few
TGCAGTGCAAATAGCGGGAGCGGGGAGACCCAGTACTTC
CSANSGSGETQYF
>14|-|TRBV5-1|TRBJ1-4|-
TGCGCCAGCAGCCCCTCCGGGGCGGGGGAAAAACTGTTTTTT
CASSPSGAGEKLFF
>15|-|TRBV18|TRBJ1-1|-
TGTGCCAGCTCACCTGTACAGGGAGGACGAACTGAAGCTTTCTTT
CASSPVQGGRTEAFF
>14|TRBD2|TRBV6-2/TRBV6-3|TRBJ2-3|-
TGTGCCAGCGAGGCTAGCGGGAGCACAGATACGCAGTATTTT
CASEASGSTDTQYF
>13|TRBD1|TRBV7-9|TRBJ1-1|few
TGTGCCAGCAGCTGGACAGGGGACACTGAAGCTTTCTTT
CASSWTGDTEAFF
>13|-|TRBV21-1|TRBJ2-7|-
TGTGCCAGCCCGGCCAGGGGGTCCTACGAGCAGTACTTC
CASPARGSYEQYF
>16|-|TRBV7-9|TRBJ2-3|-
TGTGCCAGCAGCTTAAGGGCCTCCGAGGTCACGGATACGCAGTATTTT
CASSLRASEVTDTQYF
>15|-|TRBV9|TRBJ1-2|-
TGTGCCAGCAGCGCCCGAACCCCCACAGGGAGCGGCTACACCTTC
CASSARTPTGSGYTF
>13|-|TRBV29-1|TRBJ1-1|few
TGCAGCGTTGTAGGGGAGTTGAACACTGAAGCTTTCTTT
CSVVGELNTEAFF
>12|-|TRBV12-3/TRBV12-4|TRBJ1-1|-
TGTGCCAGCAGTTTACCGTTCACTGAAGCTTTCTTT
CASSLPFTEAFF
>15|-|TRBV5-1|TRBJ2-7|many
TGCGCCAGCAGCTTGACGGCAGGTTACCTCTACGAGCAGTACTTC
CASSLTAGYLYEQYF
>14|TRBD1|TRBV5-1|TRBJ2-7|-
TGCGCCAGCAGATGGACAGGGGGCCCCTACGAGCAGTACTTC
CASRWTGGPYEQYF
>13|-|TRBV6-6|TRBJ1-5|-
TGTGCCAGCTCTGGGGTAGAGAATCAGCCCCAGCATTTT
CASSGVENQPQHF
>14|TRBD2|TRBV29-1|TRBJ2-1|few
TGCAGCGTTGATGTAGCGGGGACCCACAATGAGCAGTTCTTC
CSVDVAGTHNEQFF
>14|-|TRBV20-1|TRBJ2-7|few
TGCAGTGCCCAGCGGGCAGGGGGTAACTACGAGCAGTACTTC
CSAQRAGGNYEQYF
>15|TRBD2|TRBV6-1|TRBJ2-7|-
TGTGCCAGCAACCAACTAGCGGGAGATCCCTACGAGCAGTACTTC
CASNQLAGDPYEQYF
>14|-|TRBV3-1|TRBJ1-2|-
TGCGCCAGCGGTCGAAATGGGCTTGACTATGGCTACACCTTC
CASGRNGLDYGYTF
>17|TRBD1|TRBV10-3|TRBJ1-1|-
TGTGCCATCAGTGAGTCGAGACAGGGAGTCGGAGGCACTGAAGCTTTCTTT
CAISESRQGVGGTEAFF
>13|-|TRBV25-1|TRBJ2-5|few
TGTGCCAGCAGTGAAACAGGGAGGCAGACCCAGTACTTC
CASSETGRQTQYF
>12|-|TRBV7-9|TRBJ2-1|-
TGTGCCAGCCTAATCGGTTCCGATGAGCAGTTCTTC
CASLIGSDEQFF
>18|-|TRBV3-1|TRBJ1-6|-
TGTGCCAGCAGCCAAGCCGAGGTCGGACACAGCTATAATTCACCCCTCCACTTT
CASSQAEVGHSYNSPLHF
>15|TRBD2|TRBV5-1|TRBJ2-5|-
TGCGCCAGCAGCCCATCTAGCGGCACCCAAGAGACCCAGTACTTC
CASSPSSGTQETQYF
>16|-|TRBV15|TRBJ2-4|-
TGTGCCACCAGCAGAGATCCAGGGGTGGGCAAAAACATTCAGTACTTC
CATSRDPGVGKNIQYF
>13|-|TRBV29-1|TRBJ2-1|-
TGCAGCGTTGAAAGGGTGGCCTACAATGAGCAGTTCTTC
CSVERVAYNEQFF
>16|TRBD2|TRBV27|TRBJ2-1|once
TGTGCCAGCAGTTTCGGGGGACTAGCGGGAGCGTATGAGCAGTTCTTC
CASSFGGLAGAYEQFF
>16|-|TRBV6-6|TRBJ2-3|few
TGTGCCAGCACCGACCACGGGGGAAGGGGCACAGATACGCAGTATTTT
CASTDHGGRGTDTQYF
>18|TRBD1|TRBV7-2|TRBJ1-5|-
TGTGCCAGCAGCCTATGGGCATCTCCCGGGACAGGTGACCAGCCCCAGCATTTT
CASSLWASPGTGDQPQHF